This TCR beta chain was obtained from a study of blood T cell repertoires in COVID-19. Looking at the study overall: Italy, Spain and the United States were the sources of the convalescent and acute COVID-19 samples. The cDNA or gDNA used as material had been derived from T cells, B-cell-depleted T cells, or PBMCs.

In the source study's methods: Amplification of reference gene primers provided the estimated nucleated cell counts. TCRdb keeps only in-frame clones here, not all; method: immunoSEQ multiplex PCR. V and J calls and clone size are copied from that table; D and trimming were computed from the DNA. The table has a few hundred thousand clones, about 88% seen once. Germline CDR1 is SGHRS and CDR2 is YFSETQ. The CDR3 extends over 16 amino acids. After removal of 4 bases from V and 7 bases from J, the junction contained 12 bases not matched to a gene. This clonotype originated in a human donor in a cohort sampled during active COVID-19. This chain joins TRBV5-1 and TRBJ2-1; 9 positions match TRBD2. The sequenced sample was peripheral blood. CDR3 sequence (DNA): TGCGCCAGCAGCCCCTCCGGCGGGGGGGTATGGAATGAGCAGTTCTTC. This translates into CASSPSGGGVWNEQFF.